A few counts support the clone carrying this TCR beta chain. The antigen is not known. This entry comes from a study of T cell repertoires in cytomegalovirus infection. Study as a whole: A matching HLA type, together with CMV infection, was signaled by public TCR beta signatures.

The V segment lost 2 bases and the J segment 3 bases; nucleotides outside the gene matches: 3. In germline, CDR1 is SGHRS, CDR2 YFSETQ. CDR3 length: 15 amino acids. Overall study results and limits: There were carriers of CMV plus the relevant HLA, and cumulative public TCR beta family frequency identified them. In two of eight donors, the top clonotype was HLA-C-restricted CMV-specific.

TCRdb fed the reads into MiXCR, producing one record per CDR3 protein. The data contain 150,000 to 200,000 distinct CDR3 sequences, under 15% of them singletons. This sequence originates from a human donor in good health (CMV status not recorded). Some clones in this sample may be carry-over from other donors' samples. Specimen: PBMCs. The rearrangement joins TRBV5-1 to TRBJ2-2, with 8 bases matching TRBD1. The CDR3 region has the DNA TGCGCCAGCAGCTTCGACAGGGGCGACACCGGGGAGCTGTTTTTT. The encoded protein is CASSFDRGDTGELFF.